The 22 T cell receptor beta chains below were found in one sample sequenced in a study of blood T cell repertoires in COVID-19. The assay was immunoSEQ multiplex PCR, and TCRdb's table has in-frame clones only and misses some. The sample includes some 350,000 clones, roughly 90% of them seen just once. Sequenced: peripheral blood. Receptors originate from a woman under 40 with COVID-19, enrolled during active disease.

The rearrangement links TRBV7-9 to TRBJ1-2, with 8 bases fitting TRBD1. V lost 3 bases to trimming and J lost 4 bases; unmatched junction nucleotides: 4. The CDR3 runs 14 residues. CDR1 SEHNR and CDR2 FQNEAQ come from the germline V gene (reference sequence). CDR3: CASSFGQGGYGYTF. CDR3 DNA: TGTGCCAGCAGCTTCGGACAGGGTGGCTATGGCTACACCTTC.

This clone was counted a few times. The gene calls are TRBV7-2 and TRBJ1-2; D possibly corresponds to TRBD1 (6 bases). CDR1 is SGHTA, CDR2 FQGNSA, per germline. V gave up 2 bases and J gave up 4 bases, with 11 bases separating them. The CDR3 covers 14 residues. The CDR3 protein is CASSLNQGSYGYTF. The CDR3 nucleotides are TGTGCCAGCAGCTTAAACCAGGGGAGCTATGGCTACACCTTC.

V gene TRBV10-2 combines with J gene TRBJ1-2; D not certain. V shed 0 bases and J shed 8 bases, with 13 bases lying between them. The CDR3 sequence is 14 residues long. Germline V gene sequence: CDR1 WSHSY, CDR2 SAAADI. CDR3 region: CASSESGRVGGYTF. DNA of the CDR3: TGCGCCAGCAGTGAGTCAGGGAGAGTTGGAGGCTACACCTTC.

The V call is TRBV2, the J call TRBJ2-1; 8 bases match TRBD2. This CDR3 has 15 amino acids. V trimming: 4 bases; J trimming: 5 bases; junction bases outside the gene matches: 7. CDR1 is SNHLY, CDR2 FYNNEI, per germline. CDR3 protein: CASSALREGHNEQFF. As DNA, the CDR3 is TGTGCCAGCAGTGCTCTTCGGGAGGGACACAATGAGCAGTTCTTC.

The chain is built from TRBV28 and TRBJ1-1; possibly TRBD1 for D (5 bases). Germline V CDR1 and CDR2: MDHEN, SYDVKM. V lost 1 base and J lost 4, with 13 bases in between. The CDR3 runs to 15 residues. CDR3 residues: CASSLLSRRGTEAFF. CDR3 nucleotides: TGTGCCAGCAGTTTATTGTCAAGGAGGGGCACTGAAGCTTTCTTT.

This clone was counted only a few times. CDR3 loop: CASSQPGQAQHF. In nucleotides, the CDR3 is TGTGCCAGCAGCCAACCGGGACAGGCCCAGCATTTT. This chain connects TRBV7-2 to TRBJ1-5, with 8 bases fitting TRBD1. Germline-derived CDR1 and CDR2 are SGHTA and FQGNSA. The ends lost 5 bases at V and 11 bases at J; junction bases unmatched: 5. The CDR3 has 12 residues.

The V and J genes are TRBV24-1 and TRBJ1-1, with a tentative D call TRBD1 (5 bases). Germline loops: CDR1 KGHDR, CDR2 SFDVKD. V was trimmed by 7 bases and J by 8 bases, leaving 19 bases between them. The CDR3 has 14 amino acids. CDR3 amino acids: CATRGGAGGLEAFF. The DNA of the CDR3 is TGTGCCACCAGGGGTGGGGCAGGCGGACTAGAAGCTTTCTTT.

V and J are TRBV7-8 and TRBJ2-1, with 12 bases lining up with TRBD2. Germline loops: CDR1 SGHVS, CDR2 FQNEAQ. V was clipped by 3 bases and J by 5 bases; unmatched bases: 5. The length of the CDR3 is 16 residues. As DNA, the CDR3 is TGTGCCAGCAGCTTGGAGCTAGCGGGAGGGAACAATGAGCAGTTCTTC. Its protein product is CASSLELAGGNNEQFF.

V is TRBV5-6 and J is TRBJ2-7, with D perhaps TRBD2 (6 bases). The CDR3 is made up of 12 amino acids. V lost 6 bases and J lost 6, with 13 bases in between. CDR1 and CDR2 (germline): SGHDT, YYEEEE. CDR3 nucleotide sequence: TGTGCCAGCAACGTCGGGGGAAGCGAGCAGTACGTC. Encoded protein: CASNVGGSEQYV.

The V and J genes are TRBV28 and TRBJ1-1; the match to TRBD1 covers 11 bases. The CDR3 runs to 13 residues. Germline V gene lookup returns CDR1 MDHEN and CDR2 SYDVKM. J lost 5 bases, V lost 6 bases, and 2 bases had no gene match. The CDR3 DNA follows: TGTGCCAGCAGGGGGGACAGGGGGACTGAAGCTTTCTTT. Residues: CASRGDRGTEAFF. Filled out from reference TRBV28 and TRBJ1-1, the complete variable domain reads DVKVTQSSRYLVKRTGEKVFLECVQDMDHENMFWYRQDPGLGLRLIYFSYDVKMKEKGDIPEGYSVSREKKERFSLILESASTNQTSMYLCASRGDRGTEAFFGQGTRLTVV.

CDR3 DNA sequence: TGTGCCAGCAGCTTAGCTTTGGATACAGGGGGCAACTATGGCTACACCTTC. This gives the protein CASSLALDTGGNYGYTF. The chain carries TRBV7-8 and TRBJ1-2; 9 bases align to TRBD1. The CDR3 has 17 amino acids. Per germline, CDR1 SGHVS and CDR2 FQNEAQ. The V segment lost 0 bases and the J segment 2 bases; nucleotides outside the gene matches: 7. The complete variable domain, with remaining parts taken from reference TRBV7-8 and TRBJ1-2, reads GAGVSQSPRYKVAKRGQDVALRCDPISGHVSLFWYQQALGQGPEFLTYFQNEAQLDKSGLPSDRFFAERPEGSVSTLKIQRTQQEDSAVYLCASSLALDTGGNYGYTFGSGTRLTVV.

The rearrangement joins TRBV24-1 to TRBJ2-5; a possible D gene is TRBD2 (5 bases). V was pared by 4 bases and J by 4 bases, with 12 bases between. Germline-derived CDR1 and CDR2 are KGHDR and SFDVKD. The CDR3 is 14 residues long. DNA of the CDR3: TGTGCCACCAGTGACCCGGGGAGAGCAGAGACCCAGTACTTC. Its translation: CATSDPGRAETQYF.

The chain is built from TRBV9 and TRBJ2-5, with D perhaps matching TRBD1 (6 bases). This CDR3 is built from 15 residues. The V end lost 3 bases, the J end lost 4 bases, and 16 bases lay between the germline ends. CDR1 and CDR2 (germline): SGDLS, YYNGEE. CDR3 sequence: CASSAEGVGGETQYF. The CDR3, as DNA: TGTGCCAGCAGCGCCGAGGGGGTGGGTGGAGAGACCCAGTACTTC.

This chain connects TRBV18 to TRBJ2-3; 9 bases fit TRBD2. This CDR3 comprises 17 residues. Germline V gene lookup returns CDR1 KGHSH and CDR2 LQKENI. The V gene end was trimmed by 1 base and the J gene end by 5 bases; junction bases not matched to a gene: 10. The CDR3 sequence: CASSPRRSGGLGDTQYF. In DNA form, the CDR3 reads TGTGCCAGCTCACCACGCCGCAGCGGGGGGCTTGGAGATACGCAGTATTTT.

The V gene is TRBV28, the J gene TRBJ2-1; 8 positions match TRBD2. This CDR3 comprises 18 residues. Germline CDR1 and CDR2: MDHEN and SYDVKM. The V gene end was trimmed by 5 bases and the J gene end by 0 bases; junction bases not matched to a gene: 12. The CDR3 loop reads CASSSRASGLSSYNEQFF. DNA of the CDR3: TGTGCCAGCAGTAGCCGGGCTAGCGGGTTGAGCTCCTACAATGAGCAGTTCTTC. Supplemented by reference TRBV28 and TRBJ2-1, the full variable domain reads DVKVTQSSRYLVKRTGEKVFLECVQDMDHENMFWYRQDPGLGLRLIYFSYDVKMKEKGDIPEGYSVSREKKERFSLILESASTNQTSMYLCASSSRASGLSSYNEQFFGPGTRLTVL.

This clone has ten or more counts. CDR3 protein: CASSEASGGDFNEQFF. The CDR3 DNA reads as TGTGCCAGCAGTGAGGCTAGCGGGGGGGACTTCAATGAGCAGTTCTTC. This sequence joins TRBV6-4 and TRBJ2-1, with 12 bases identical to TRBD2. CDR1 and CDR2 (germline): MRHNA, SNTAGT. This CDR3 is 16 amino acids long. V lost 3 bases, J lost 6 bases, and 6 bases stayed unmatched.

The rearrangement links TRBV18 to TRBJ2-7, with 8 bases identical to TRBD1. The CDR3 runs 15 residues. Per germline, CDR1 KGHSH and CDR2 LQKENI. Trimming at V came to 2 bases and at J to 1 base, leaving 4 bases not matched to a gene. In DNA form, the CDR3 reads TGTGCCAGCTCACCAGAGGACAGGGCTTCCTACGAGCAGTACGTC. Protein: CASSPEDRASYEQYV.

The chain links TRBV9 to TRBJ2-1; TRBD2 might be the D (7 bases). The CDR3 contains 15 residues. The V gene's germline CDR1 is SGDLS and CDR2 YYNGEE. Trimming removed 3 bases from V and 6 bases from J, with 16 bases in between. As DNA, the CDR3 is TGTGCCAGCAGCGAGGGGGGGGCTTTTGGCAATGAGCAGTTCTTC. Its protein is CASSEGGAFGNEQFF. The variable domain in full, with the rest retrieved from reference TRBV9 and TRBJ2-1, is DSGVTQTPKHLITATGQRVTLRCSPRSGDLSVYWYQQSLDQGLQFLIQYYNGEERAKGNILERFSAQQFPDLHSELNLSSLELGDSALYFCASSEGGAFGNEQFFGPGTRLTVL.

The chain uses TRBV4-3 and TRBJ2-7, with 8 bases that match TRBD2. The V and J ends lost 4 bases and 4 bases, in that order; junction bases with no gene match: 6. This CDR3 spans 14 amino acids. The V gene's germline CDR1 is LGHNA and CDR2 YSLEER. The CDR3 nucleotides are TGCGCCAGCAGCCCCGAGGCGGGGGGTTACGAGCAGTACTTC. It encodes CASSPEAGGYEQYF.

This chain joins TRBV10-3 and TRBJ1-1, with D possibly TRBD1 on 5 matching bases. This CDR3 is built from 14 residues. V was shortened by 10 bases and J by 5 bases, with 20 bases between the two germline ends. Germline V gene data show CDR1 as ENHRY and CDR2 as SYGVKD. CDR3 DNA sequence: TGTGCCAGCGAGACCGCGGGGGTAGGTACTGAAGCTTTCTTT. Translation: CASETAGVGTEAFF.

The rearrangement links TRBV25-1 to TRBJ1-2, with 8 nucleotides matching TRBD1. Germline CDR1 is MGHDK and CDR2 is SYGVNS. The length of the CDR3 is 13 residues. J gave up 7 bases and V 4 bases, and 5 bases lay outside the gene matches. The CDR3 DNA is TGTGCCAGCAGTGCAGGGACAGGCGGTGGCTACACCTTC. Its translation: CASSAGTGGGYTF.

This chain joins TRBV18 and TRBJ2-5; a weak D match, TRBD1 (5 bases). The CDR3 spans 13 residues. The V gene lost 4 bases and the J gene lost 5 bases, with 11 bases spanning the gap. CDR1 and CDR2 from the germline V gene are KGHSH and LQKENI. The CDR3 DNA is TGTGCCAGCTCACGCTCAGGGTCGGAGACCCAGTACTTC. Encoded protein: CASSRSGSETQYF. Variable domain in full (rest from reference TRBV18 and TRBJ2-5): NAGVMQNPRHLVRRRGQEARLRCSPMKGHSHVYWYRQLPEEGLKFMVYLQKENIIDESGMPKERFSAEFPKEGPSILRIQQVVRGDSAAYFCASSRSGSETQYFGPGTRLLVL.